The next 26 T cell receptor beta chains were all read from a single sample in a study of blood T cell repertoires in COVID-19. TCRdb keeps only in-frame clones here, not all; method: immunoSEQ multiplex PCR. The sample shows fewer than 150,000 clones, 65% to 85% of them seen only once. Sample: peripheral blood. The receptors were gathered from a human donor in a cohort sampled during active COVID-19.

The chain uses TRBV4-1 and TRBJ1-2; D might be TRBD1 (5 bases). The germline CDR1 and CDR2 sequences are MGHRA and YSYEKL. Trimming left V 5 bases short and J 5 bases short, with 15 bases between. This CDR3 is 14 amino acids long. The CDR3 DNA is TGCGCCAGCAGCGCCCGGTCTGGGGGGTATGGCTACACCTTC. Translation: CASSARSGGYGYTF.

This chain connects TRBV6-1 to TRBJ1-1; D ambiguous. The V end lost 3 bases, the J end lost 4 bases, and 24 bases lay between the germline ends. Germline CDR1 is MNHNS and CDR2 is SASEGT. The CDR3 covers 18 residues. The CDR3 DNA reads TGTGCCAGCAGTGACGCATTTAGGCGGCGGCCCGAGGGCACTGAAGCTTTCTTT. Protein sequence: CASSDAFRRRPEGTEAFF.

The CDR3 bases are TGTGCCAGCAGCTTGGTAGGGGCTTACACCGGGGAGCTGTTTTTT. Its translation is CASSLVGAYTGELFF. This chain links TRBV5-4 with TRBJ2-2, with a weak D call TRBD1 (5 bases). The length of the CDR3 is 15 residues. The germline V gene encodes CDR1 SGHNT and CDR2 YYREEE (reference sequence). With 0 bases removed from V and 3 bases from J, the gap between germline ends came to 9 bases.

This chain links TRBV28 with TRBJ2-5; TRBD2 aligns across 11 bases. V dropped 7 bases and J dropped 1; count of bases not matched to a gene: 2. The CDR3 spans 14 residues. Germline CDR1 and CDR2: MDHEN and SYDVKM. CDR3 DNA: TGTGCCAGCAAAGGGACTAGCGGCCAAGAGACCCAGTACTTC. Its translation: CASKGTSGQETQYF.

This chain joins TRBV27 and TRBJ1-2; 7 bases line up with TRBD1. Germline CDR1 MNHEY, CDR2 SMNVEV (reference sequence). This CDR3 comprises 13 residues. Trimming at V came to 5 bases and at J to 8 bases, leaving 8 bases not matched to a gene. This CDR3 reads CASSPGQPRGYTF. The CDR3 nucleotides are TGTGCCAGCAGTCCGGGACAGCCTCGGGGCTACACCTTC.

A few counts support this clone. The chain couples TRBV2 to TRBJ1-5; 9 nucleotides agree with TRBD1. V shed 5 bases, J shed 5 bases, and the junction held 10 bases outside the gene matches. Germline V gene sequence: CDR1 SNHLY, CDR2 FYNNEI. The CDR3 covers 16 residues. In nucleotides, the CDR3 is TGTGCCAGCAGTCGCGTGTGGGACAGGGTCTATCAGCCCCAGCATTTT. Protein: CASSRVWDRVYQPQHF.

The chain links TRBV19 to TRBJ2-1; 9 bases are a match to TRBD2. Germline CDR1 and CDR2: LNHDA and SQIVND (reference sequence). J gave up 7 bases and V 5 bases, and 9 bases lay outside the gene matches. The CDR3 runs to 15 residues. The CDR3 DNA is TGTGCCAGTAGTCTGGCTAGCGGGGAAAGGAATGAGCAGTTCTTC. Residues: CASSLASGERNEQFF.

V is TRBV19 and J is TRBJ2-7; D might be TRBD2 (5 bases). The CDR3 spans 16 residues. Trimming pared 1 base from V and 2 bases from J, leaving 15 bases between. The germline gives CDR1 LNHDA, CDR2 SQIVND (reference sequence). CDR3 coding DNA: TGTGCCAGTAGTATAGGGGCCTCTACGGGGACCTACGAGCAGTACTTC. Translation: CASSIGASTGTYEQYF.

V gene TRBV9 combines with J gene TRBJ2-7; 9 nucleotides match TRBD1. The germline V gene has CDR1 SGDLS and CDR2 YYNGEE. V lost 6 bases and J lost 0; bases outside the gene matches: 7. The CDR3 runs 15 residues. The CDR3 loop is CASTPRDRDSYEQYF. CDR3 coding DNA: TGTGCCAGCACCCCCCGGGACAGGGACTCCTACGAGCAGTACTTC. The complete variable domain, with remaining parts taken from reference TRBV9 and TRBJ2-7, reads DSGVTQTPKHLITATGQRVTLRCSPRSGDLSVYWYQQSLDQGLQFLIQYYNGEERAKGNILERFSAQQFPDLHSELNLSSLELGDSALYFCASTPRDRDSYEQYFGPGTRLTVT.

V usage is TRBV11-2 and J usage is TRBJ2-2, with a weak D call TRBD2 (6 bases). Germline-derived CDR1 and CDR2 are SGHAT and FQNNGV. V lost 7 bases and J 7 bases, leaving 10 bases between the germline ends. This CDR3 comprises 12 residues. CDR3 amino acids: CASTPGGGELFF. CDR3 nucleotides: TGTGCCAGCACCCCCGGGGGCGGGGAGCTGTTTTTT.

The CDR3 region is CASSLGVGGNTEAFF. The DNA of the CDR3 is TGCGCCAGCAGCTTGGGGGTAGGGGGTAACACTGAAGCTTTCTTT. The V call is TRBV5-1, the J call TRBJ1-1; D possibly corresponds to TRBD1 (6 bases). The V gene's germline CDR1 is SGHRS and CDR2 YFSETQ. The CDR3 is 15 residues long. The V end lost 0 bases, the J end lost 2 bases, and 11 bases lay between the germline ends.

The CDR3 spells CASSDPVVAGGPDTQYF. CDR3 DNA sequence: TGTGCCAGCAGTGACCCTGTTGTGGCGGGGGGGCCCGATACGCAGTATTTT. The chain carries TRBV7-9 and TRBJ2-3; 9 nucleotides line up with TRBD2. In germline, CDR1 is SEHNR, CDR2 FQNEAQ (reference sequence). The V and J ends lost 6 bases and 6 bases, in that order; junction bases with no gene match: 16. The CDR3 contains 17 residues.

V is TRBV3-1 (or the pseudogene TRBV3-2) and J is TRBJ1-1, with a possible D match to TRBD1 (5 bases). Germline CDR1 LGHDT, CDR2 YNNKEL (reference sequence). The CDR3 runs to 13 residues. V lost 4 bases and J lost 6, with 12 bases in between. CDR3 bases: TGTGCCAGCAGCCCTGGGACTACCTCTGAAGCTTTCTTT. It specifies CASSPGTTSEAFF.

The chain is built from TRBV7-2 and TRBJ2-1; 7 bases are a match to TRBD2. The CDR3 is made up of 14 amino acids. Germline V gene sequence: CDR1 SGHTA, CDR2 FQGNSA. The trim removed 4 bases at V and 7 bases at J, leaving 7 bases unmatched. The CDR3 bases are TGTGCCAGCAGCTCCGCGCTCGGGAGGAATGAGCAGTTCTTC. Protein sequence: CASSSALGRNEQFF. The complete variable domain, with remaining parts taken from reference TRBV7-2 and TRBJ2-1, reads GAGVSQSPSNKVTEKGKDVELRCDPISGHTALYWYRQSLGQGLEFLIYFQGNSAPDKSGLPSDRFSAERTGGSVSTLTIQRTQQEDSAVYLCASSSALGRNEQFFGPGTRLTVL.

The chain has TRBV2 and TRBJ1-5; 9 nucleotides match TRBD1. CDR1 SNHLY and CDR2 FYNNEI come from the germline V gene. CDR3 length equals 16 residues. V shed 1 base, J shed 3 bases, and the junction held 4 bases outside the gene matches. As DNA, the CDR3 is TGTGCCAGCAGTGAAGGGACAGGGGTTTCCAATCAGCCCCAGCATTTT. Its protein is CASSEGTGVSNQPQHF.

V and J are TRBV24-1 and TRBJ2-1, with D perhaps matching TRBD1 (7 bases). The V gene's germline CDR1 is KGHDR and CDR2 SFDVKD. This CDR3 has 13 residues. The V and J ends lost 6 bases and 11 bases respectively, with 16 bases between them. The CDR3, as DNA: TGTGCCACCAGTACTGGCGGGGACAGAAAGCAGTTCTTC. It yields the protein CATSTGGDRKQFF.

This clone was seen only once. The chain employs TRBV29-1 and TRBJ2-7, with D possibly TRBD1 on 5 matching bases. CDR3 length equals 11 residues. CDR1 is SQVTM, CDR2 ANQGSEA, per germline. Trimming took 5 bases from V and 0 from J, leaving 5 bases between them. This CDR3 reads CSVRGSYEQYF. The CDR3 DNA is TGCAGCGTTAGGGGCTCCTACGAGCAGTACTTC.

This clone is a singleton in its sample. This chain links TRBV6-1 with TRBJ1-2; D gene ambiguous. Trimming left V 3 bases short and J 5 bases short, with 13 bases between. This CDR3 contains 14 residues. Germline assignment: CDR1 MNHNS and CDR2 SASEGT. The CDR3: CASSDLLAGYGYTF. Here the CDR3 DNA reads TGTGCCAGCAGTGACCTTTTGGCGGGTTATGGCTACACCTTC.

CDR3 residues: CASSLSLTSGGPYNEQFF. The CDR3 nucleotides are TGTGCCAGCAGCTTAAGCTTGACTAGCGGGGGGCCTTACAATGAGCAGTTCTTC. This chain uses TRBV11-3 with TRBJ2-1; 13 bases are shared with TRBD2. Germline V gene sequence: CDR1 SGHNT, CDR2 YENEEA. Trimming cost V 2 bases and J 4 bases; bases outside gene matches: 8. There are 18 residues in the CDR3.

The V gene is TRBV18, the J gene TRBJ2-7, with TRBD1 matching 9 bases. The CDR3 loop spans 18 amino acids. The germline gives CDR1 KGHSH, CDR2 LQKENI. V gave up 0 bases and J gave up 2 bases; unmatched junction bases: 11. CDR3 in DNA: TGTGCCAGCTCACCACCTTATCCCGGGACAGGGAATGCCTACGAGCAGTACTTC. Its protein is CASSPPYPGTGNAYEQYF.

V gene TRBV5-1 combines with J gene TRBJ2-1; 10 positions match TRBD2. Unmatched junction bases numbered 12, after V lost 6 bases and J lost 6 bases. The CDR3 is 16 amino acids. Germline V gene sequence: CDR1 SGHRS, CDR2 YFSETQ. CDR3 bases: TGCGCCAGCAATACGGGGAGTAGCGGGGGGACCAATGAGCAGTTCTTC. The encoded protein is CASNTGSSGGTNEQFF.

This chain's CDR3 is CASSFKGQGIRTF. In DNA form, the CDR3 reads TGTGCCAGCAGCTTTAAGGGACAGGGCATTCGGACCTTC. The chain recombines TRBV11-1 with TRBJ1-2, with 9 bases matching TRBD1. The CDR3 spans 13 residues. The junction had 10 bases not matched to a gene; V was cut back by 3 bases and J by 14 bases. CDR1 SGHAT and CDR2 FQDESV come from the germline V gene (reference sequence).

This chain links TRBV19 with TRBJ1-1; D not certain. The germline V gene encodes CDR1 LNHDA and CDR2 SQIVND (reference sequence). CDR3 length: 14 residues. Deletions cut 5 bases from V and 4 bases from J, with 14 bases between. The CDR3 is CASSEQASGTEAFF. The CDR3 coding sequence is TGTGCCAGTAGTGAGCAGGCCAGCGGCACTGAAGCTTTCTTT.

The chain recombines TRBV19 with TRBJ2-7, with 9 nucleotides matching TRBD1. CDR1 is LNHDA, CDR2 SQIVND, per germline (reference sequence). J lost 2 bases, V lost 2 bases, and 10 bases had no gene match. The CDR3 contains 17 residues. The CDR3 DNA is TGTGCCAGTAGTATACCGCGTCGGACAGGGGATCCCTACGAGCAGTACTTC. Translated, it gives CASSIPRRTGDPYEQYF.

The rearrangement joins TRBV28 to TRBJ2-1; 7 bases fit TRBD1. Unmatched junction bases numbered 11, after V lost 7 bases and J lost 5 bases. The CDR3 runs 15 residues. Germline V lookup: CDR1 MDHEN, CDR2 SYDVKM. The CDR3 DNA is TGTGCCAGCACCACACAGCGTACAGGGGACAATGAGCAGTTCTTC. It encodes CASTTQRTGDNEQFF.

This chain links TRBV28 with TRBJ2-1; a weak D match, TRBD2 (5 bases). Germline CDR1 reads MDHEN; CDR2 reads SYDVKM. CDR3 length: 16 residues. Deletions cut 6 bases from V and 1 base from J, with 16 bases between. CDR3 amino acids: CASSSFVGESYNEQFF. The CDR3 DNA is TGTGCCAGCAGCTCCTTCGTGGGAGAATCCTACAATGAGCAGTTCTTC.